This entry lists 22 T cell receptor beta chains sequenced from one sample in a study of low-dose radiotherapy and immunotherapy resistance in tumors. Alpha and beta chains were covered, as first-strand cDNA relied on TRAV- and TRBV-specific primers. Amplification of TCRs used a constant-region primer and V-primer adapter for around 19 PCR cycles. MiXCR, run by TCRdb on the reads, gives a single entry per CDR3 protein. Of just over 90,000 distinct CDR3 sequences listed, roughly 19% are singletons. Time point meaning: after trial treatment. Treatment here: LDRT plus nivolumab, ipilimumab, low-dose cyclophosphamide and aspirin (RACIN trial). Sequenced here: PBMCs, sampled after low-dose radiotherapy plus immunotherapy. These receptor sequences come from a female donor with ovarian cancer.

At least ten counts were recorded for this clonotype. The V and J genes are TRBV20-1 and TRBJ2-7; D is possibly TRBD1 or TRBD2 (6 bases each). The CDR3 is 16 amino acids. Looked up from germline, CDR1 is DFQATT and CDR2 is SNEGSKA (reference sequence). Trimming took off 1 base at V and 4 bases at J, with 20 bases between the two ends. The CDR3: CSARAGAGRQQYEQYF. The CDR3 DNA is TGCAGTGCTAGAGCGGGGGCAGGCCGGCAACAGTACGAGCAGTACTTC.

The V call is TRBV4-1, the J call TRBJ1-1; D possibly corresponds to TRBD1 (6 bases). CDR1 and CDR2 (germline): MGHRA, YSYEKL. This CDR3 has 16 residues. V was trimmed by 1 base and J by 0 bases, leaving 12 bases between them. The DNA for the CDR3 is TGCGCCAGCAGCCAAGTTGGGCAGGGGATGAACACTGAAGCTTTCTTT. Its protein is CASSQVGQGMNTEAFF.

This clonotype was seen ten or more times. This chain connects TRBV27 to TRBJ2-5, with 8 nucleotides matching TRBD2. The CDR3 is made up of 15 amino acids. Trimming removed 6 bases from V and 1 base from J; junction bases left unmatched: 7. The germline V gene encodes CDR1 MNHEY and CDR2 SMNVEV (reference sequence). The chain's CDR3 is CASSLQSGGQETQYF. DNA for the CDR3: TGTGCCAGCAGCTTGCAAAGCGGGGGCCAAGAGACCCAGTACTTC.

This clonotype was seen at least ten times. This chain joins TRBV5-1 and TRBJ2-4, with 8 bases that match TRBD1. The ends lost 3 bases at V and 3 bases at J; junction bases unmatched: 8. Germline CDR1 reads SGHRS; CDR2 reads YFSETQ. This CDR3 region has 16 residues. The CDR3 loop reads CASSSGTGMDKNIQYF. In nucleotides, the CDR3 is TGCGCCAGCAGCTCCGGGACAGGCATGGACAAAAACATTCAGTACTTC.

About this clonotype: A far more abundant clone sits one base away, making this likely a read error. CDR3 loop: CASSPRLGKNFNSYNEQYF. The CDR3 DNA reads TGTGCCAGCAGTCCCCGACTGGGTAAAAACTTCAATTCCTACAATGAGCAGTACTTC. The chain combines TRBV6-6 with TRBJ2-7, with unresolved D. The CDR3 spans 19 residues. Germline loops: CDR1 MNHNY, CDR2 SVGAGI (reference sequence). V lost 5 bases, J lost 7 bases, and 33 bases lay in between.

The J gene is TRBJ2-7, the V gene TRBV12-3 or TRBV12-4; the D is unclear. Trimming removed 6 bases from V and 7 bases from J, with 10 bases in between. The CDR3 runs to 11 residues. CDR3 bases: TGTGCCAGCAGCCCTAAGAGTGAGCAGTACTTC. Protein product: CASSPKSEQYF.

The sample holds many counts of this clonotype. The CDR3 region has the DNA TGTGCCAGCAGCTTCGGAGGGGGGGGGTTGGATGAGCAGTTCTTC. It yields the protein CASSFGGGGLDEQFF. V usage is TRBV5-6 and J usage is TRBJ2-1; a weak D match, TRBD2 (7 bases). V lost 2 bases to trimming and J lost 8 bases, with 17 bases between them. Germline values: CDR1 SGHDT, CDR2 YYEEEE. The CDR3 consists of 15 residues.

This clonotype was seen ten or more times. The chain combines TRBV20-1 with TRBJ1-1; D may be TRBD1 (5 bases). This CDR3 spans 16 amino acids. Trimming cost V 0 bases and J 4 bases, with 18 bases left between them. The germline V gene has CDR1 DFQATT and CDR2 SNEGSKA (reference sequence). The CDR3, as DNA: TGCAGTGCTAGAGATCCGTCGACAGCGAAGATCACTGAAGCTTTCTTT. Its protein product is CSARDPSTAKITEAFF.

This clonotype appeared many times. The gene calls are TRBV3-1 and TRBJ2-5, with TRBD2 matching 7 bases. CDR3 size: 15 residues. V shed 2 bases, J shed 2 bases, and the junction held 5 bases outside the gene matches. Germline-derived CDR1 and CDR2 are LGHDT and YNNKEL (reference sequence). CDR3 sequence reads: CASSQITSAQETQYF. DNA for the CDR3: TGTGCCAGCAGCCAAATAACTAGCGCGCAAGAGACCCAGTACTTC.

The chain joins TRBV2 to TRBJ1-4; D might be TRBD1 (6 bases). Trimming stripped 5 bases from V and 0 bases from J, with 10 bases between. The CDR3 length is 15 residues. CDR1 is SNHLY and CDR2 is FYNNEI in the germline V gene. The CDR3 protein is CASSWTAATNEKLFF. Written as DNA, the CDR3 is TGTGCCAGCAGTTGGACAGCCGCAACTAATGAAAAACTGTTTTTT.

Notes on this clonotype: This likely came from a read error, as a far larger clone is one base away. This sequence joins TRBV13 and TRBJ2-1; D is undetermined. V was clipped by 6 bases and J by 9 bases, with 15 bases between them. This CDR3 is built from 13 residues. Germline V lookup: CDR1 PRHDT, CDR2 FYEKMQ (reference sequence). The CDR3 region has the DNA TGTGCCAGCAGTGAGATTCAGCACATTGAGCAGTTCTTC. This sequence encodes CASSEIQHIEQFF.

Many counts were recorded for this clonotype. The chain recombines TRBV12-3 or TRBV12-4 with TRBJ2-2, with 8 bases aligning to TRBD2. The CDR3 totals 15 residues. Unmatched junction bases numbered 6, after V lost 3 bases and J lost 6 bases. Here the CDR3 DNA reads TGTGCCAGCAGTTTTGTGGGACTAGTTCCCGGGGAGCTGTTTTTT. Encoded protein: CASSFVGLVPGELFF.

This clonotype was counted ten times or more. V usage is TRBV5-1 and J usage is TRBJ2-2; possibly TRBD1 for D (5 bases). The CDR3 extends over 13 amino acids. Germline V gene lookup returns CDR1 SGHRS and CDR2 YFSETQ. V was trimmed by 5 bases and J by 2 bases, leaving 7 bases between them. The CDR3 DNA follows: TGCGCCAGCAGTCAGGGTAACACCGGGGAGCTGTTTTTT. It is translated as CASSQGNTGELFF.

A word on this clonotype: Given a far larger clone just one base away, this is likely a sequencing read error. This rearrangement joins TRBV7-7 to TRBJ2-1; 7 bases map to TRBD2. The CDR3 has 15 residues. Germline CDR1 and CDR2: SSHAT and FNYEAQ (reference sequence). Trimming removed 5 bases from V and 5 bases from J; junction bases left unmatched: 9. The CDR3 DNA reads TGTGCCAGCAGCCCGACTAGCTGGAGAAACAATGAGCAGTTCTTC. It encodes CASSPTSWRNNEQFF.

This clonotype was found many times. The chain uses TRBV6-5 and TRBJ1-5; D gene ambiguous. CDR3 length: 14 amino acids. The germline V gene has CDR1 MNHEY and CDR2 SVGAGI. V was cut by 5 bases and J by 3 bases, with 11 bases left in between. The CDR3, as DNA: TGTGCCAGCAGTCTGGGGAGGGCCAATCAGCCCCAGCATTTT. Protein sequence: CASSLGRANQPQHF.

The sample holds many counts of this clonotype. The V and J genes are TRBV4-1 and TRBJ2-3; D ambiguous. V lost 5 bases, J lost 0 bases, and 18 bases lay in between. The CDR3 consists of 17 residues. Germline lookup yields CDR1 MGHRA and CDR2 YSYEKL. The CDR3 sequence: CASSNSLMELSTDTQYF. The CDR3 DNA sequence: TGCGCCAGCAGCAACTCTTTGATGGAACTTAGCACAGATACGCAGTATTTT.

This clonotype was recorded many times. The CDR3 DNA sequence: TGTGCCAGCAGCGGAGGAGACAGGGTTGGTGAAAAACTGTTTTTT. Translation gives CASSGGDRVGEKLFF. V is TRBV9 and J is TRBJ1-4, with 7 bases lining up with TRBD1. In germline, CDR1 is SGDLS, CDR2 YYNGEE. The V segment lost 3 bases and the J segment 7 bases; nucleotides outside the gene matches: 9. The CDR3 covers 15 residues.

This clonotype came up many times. The chain is built from TRBV5-1 and TRBJ2-1; 8 bases are shared with TRBD2. Per germline, CDR1 SGHRS and CDR2 YFSETQ. The V and J ends lost 2 bases and 10 bases, in that order; junction bases with no gene match: 5. The CDR3 consists of 13 residues. The DNA for the CDR3 is TGCGCCAGCAGCTTCCCGGGGGGGTTGGAGCAGTTCTTC. Residues: CASSFPGGLEQFF.

This clonotype is medium-sized in the sample. The V call is TRBV24-1, the J call TRBJ1-5, with a tentative D call TRBD1 (5 bases). V was shortened by 5 bases and J by 4 bases, with 14 bases between the two germline ends. CDR1 is KGHDR, CDR2 SFDVKD, per germline. The CDR3 loop spans 15 amino acids. The CDR3 region has the DNA TGTGCCACCAGTGCGTCAGGGATAGATAATCAGCCCCAGCATTTT. The encoded protein is CATSASGIDNQPQHF.

Ten or more counts support this clonotype. The chain couples TRBV20-1 to TRBJ2-3, with D perhaps TRBD2 (6 bases). Trimming cost V 3 bases and J 4 bases, with 11 bases left between them. Germline lookup yields CDR1 DFQATT and CDR2 SNEGSKA (reference sequence). This CDR3 is built from 13 residues. For the CDR3, the DNA is TGCAGTGCTAGCGGTAGGAGGGCAGATACGCAGTATTTT. Residues: CSASGRRADTQYF.

This clonotype was seen ten or more times. The rearrangement joins TRBV19 to TRBJ2-7; 7 nucleotides agree with TRBD1. CDR3 length: 11 amino acids. Per the germline V gene, CDR1 is LNHDA and CDR2 is SQIVND (reference sequence). V gave up 9 bases and J gave up 6 bases; unmatched junction bases: 5. This chain's CDR3 is CASRQGGEQYF. The DNA of the CDR3 is TGTGCCAGCAGACAGGGCGGCGAGCAGTACTTC.

The table lists this clonotype with many counts. This chain joins TRBV2 and TRBJ1-5; weak D call: TRBD1 (6 bases). Trimming left V 1 base short and J 7 bases short, with 8 bases between. The CDR3 has 13 amino acids. Germline V lookup: CDR1 SNHLY, CDR2 FYNNEI. Here the CDR3 DNA reads TGTGCCAGCAGTGAAGTACAGGGACAGCCCCAGCATTTT. Translation: CASSEVQGQPQHF. Based on the CDR3 plus reference TRBV2 and TRBJ1-5, the full variable domain is EPEVTQTPSHQVTQMGQEVILRCVPISNHLYFYWYRQILGQKVEFLVSFYNNEISEKSEIFDDQFSVERPDGSNFTLKIRSTKLEDSAMYFCASSEVQGQPQHFGDGTRLSIL.